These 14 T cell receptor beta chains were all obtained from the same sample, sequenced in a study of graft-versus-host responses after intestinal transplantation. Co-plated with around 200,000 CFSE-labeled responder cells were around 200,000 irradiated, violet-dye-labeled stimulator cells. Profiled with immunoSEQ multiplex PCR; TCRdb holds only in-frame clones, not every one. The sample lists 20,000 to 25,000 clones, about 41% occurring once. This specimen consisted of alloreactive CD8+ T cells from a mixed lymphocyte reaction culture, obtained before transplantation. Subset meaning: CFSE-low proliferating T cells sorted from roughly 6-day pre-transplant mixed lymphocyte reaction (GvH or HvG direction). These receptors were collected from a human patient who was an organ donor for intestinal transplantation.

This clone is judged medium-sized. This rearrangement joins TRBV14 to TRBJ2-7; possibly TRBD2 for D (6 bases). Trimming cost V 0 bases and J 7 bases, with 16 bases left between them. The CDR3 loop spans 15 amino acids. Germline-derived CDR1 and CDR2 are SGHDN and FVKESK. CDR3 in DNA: TGTGCCAGCAGCCAAGAAATTGGAGGGATGAGGGAGCAGTACTTC. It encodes CASSQEIGGMREQYF.

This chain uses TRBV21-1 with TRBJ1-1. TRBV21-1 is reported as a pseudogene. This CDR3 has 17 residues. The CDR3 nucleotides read TGTGCCAGCAGGTCATGTATAGCTACAACAATTCGCACTGAAGCTTTCTTT. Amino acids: CASRSCIATTIRTEAFF.

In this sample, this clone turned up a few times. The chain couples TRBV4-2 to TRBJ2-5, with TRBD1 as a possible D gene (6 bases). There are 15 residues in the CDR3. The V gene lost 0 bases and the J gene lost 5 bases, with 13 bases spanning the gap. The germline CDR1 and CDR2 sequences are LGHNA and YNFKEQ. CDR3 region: CASSQERTGSETQYF. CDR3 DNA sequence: TGTGCCAGCAGCCAAGAAAGAACAGGGTCGGAGACCCAGTACTTC.

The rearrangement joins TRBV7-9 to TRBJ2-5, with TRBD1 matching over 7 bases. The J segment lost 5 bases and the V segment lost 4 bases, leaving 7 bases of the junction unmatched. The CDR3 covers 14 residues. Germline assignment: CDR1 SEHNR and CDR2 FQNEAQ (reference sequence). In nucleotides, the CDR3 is TGTGCCAGCAGCTACTCGACAGGGCAGGAGACCCAGTACTTC. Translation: CASSYSTGQETQYF.

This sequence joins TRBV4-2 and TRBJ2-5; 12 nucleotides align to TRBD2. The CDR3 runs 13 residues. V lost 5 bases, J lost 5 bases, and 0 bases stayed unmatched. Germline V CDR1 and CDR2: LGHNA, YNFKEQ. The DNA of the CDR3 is TGTGCCAGCAGCGGGACTAGCGGGGAGACCCAGTACTTC. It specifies CASSGTSGETQYF.

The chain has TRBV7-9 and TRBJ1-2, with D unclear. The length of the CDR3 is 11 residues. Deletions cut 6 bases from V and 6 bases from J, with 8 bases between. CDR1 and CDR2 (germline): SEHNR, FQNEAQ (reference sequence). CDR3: CASREGHGYTF. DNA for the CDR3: TGTGCCAGCAGGGAAGGGCATGGCTACACCTTC.

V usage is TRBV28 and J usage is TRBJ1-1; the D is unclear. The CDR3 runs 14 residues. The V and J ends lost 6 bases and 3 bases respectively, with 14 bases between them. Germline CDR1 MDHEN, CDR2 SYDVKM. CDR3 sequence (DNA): TGTGCCAGCAGCCCCCAAGGACGGTACACTGAAGCTTTCTTT. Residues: CASSPQGRYTEAFF.

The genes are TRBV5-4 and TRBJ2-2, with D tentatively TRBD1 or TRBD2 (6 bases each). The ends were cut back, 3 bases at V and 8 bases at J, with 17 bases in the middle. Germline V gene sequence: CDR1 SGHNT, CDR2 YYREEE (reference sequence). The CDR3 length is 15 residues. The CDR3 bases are TGTGCCAGCAGCTCCCCGGGGGCGCGAACGGGGGAGCTGTTTTTT. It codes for CASSSPGARTGELFF. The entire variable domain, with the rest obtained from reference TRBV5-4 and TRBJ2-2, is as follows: ETGVTQSPTHLIKTRGQQVTLRCSSQSGHNTVSWYQQALGQGPQFIFQYYREEENGRGNFPPRFSGLQFPNYSSELNVNALELDDSALYLCASSSPGARTGELFFGEGSRLTVL.

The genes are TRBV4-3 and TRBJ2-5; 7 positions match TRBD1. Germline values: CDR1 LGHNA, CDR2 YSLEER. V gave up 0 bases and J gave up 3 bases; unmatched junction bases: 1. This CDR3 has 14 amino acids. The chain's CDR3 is CASSQDGTEETQYF. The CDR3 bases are TGCGCCAGCAGCCAAGATGGGACAGAAGAGACCCAGTACTTC.

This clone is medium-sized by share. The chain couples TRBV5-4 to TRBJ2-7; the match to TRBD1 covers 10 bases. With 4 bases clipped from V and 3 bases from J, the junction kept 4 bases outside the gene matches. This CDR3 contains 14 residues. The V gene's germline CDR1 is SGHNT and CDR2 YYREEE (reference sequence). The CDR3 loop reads CASSADRGIYEQYF. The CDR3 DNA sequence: TGTGCCAGCAGCGCGGACAGGGGGATCTACGAGCAGTACTTC.

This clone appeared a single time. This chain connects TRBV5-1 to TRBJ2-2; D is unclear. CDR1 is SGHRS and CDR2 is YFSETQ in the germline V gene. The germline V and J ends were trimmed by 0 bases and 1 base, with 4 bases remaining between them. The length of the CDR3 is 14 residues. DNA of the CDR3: TGCGCCAGCAGCTTGGTAGGGAACACCGGGGAGCTGTTTTTT. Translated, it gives CASSLVGNTGELFF. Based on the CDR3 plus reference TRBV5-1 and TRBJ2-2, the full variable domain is KAGVTQTPRYLIKTRGQQVTLSCSPISGHRSVSWYQQTPGQGLQFLFEYFSETQRNKGNFPGRFSGRQFSNSRSEMNVSTLELGDSALYLCASSLVGNTGELFFGEGSRLTVL.

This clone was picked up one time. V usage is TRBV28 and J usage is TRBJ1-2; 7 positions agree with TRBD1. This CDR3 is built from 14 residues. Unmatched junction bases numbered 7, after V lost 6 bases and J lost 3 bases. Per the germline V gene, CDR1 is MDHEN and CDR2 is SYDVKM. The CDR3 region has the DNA TGTGCCAGCAGAGCCGGGACAGCAGACTATGGCTACACCTTC. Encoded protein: CASRAGTADYGYTF.

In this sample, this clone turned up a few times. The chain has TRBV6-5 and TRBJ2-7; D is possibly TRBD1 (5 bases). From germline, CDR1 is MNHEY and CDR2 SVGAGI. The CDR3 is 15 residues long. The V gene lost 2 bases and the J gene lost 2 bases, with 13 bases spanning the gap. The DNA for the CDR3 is TGTGCCAGCAGTTACGGGGCAGCCACCACCTACGAGCAGTACTTC. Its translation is CASSYGAATTYEQYF.

The CDR3 is CAWNQGSTEQYF. The DNA for the CDR3 is TGTGCCTGGAACCAGGGAAGTACGGAGCAGTACTTC. This chain joins TRBV30 and TRBJ2-7, with D maybe TRBD1 (5 bases). The CDR3 length is 12 residues. V lost 4 bases, J lost 7 bases, and 14 bases lay in between. Germline V lookup: CDR1 GTSNPN, CDR2 SVGIG (reference sequence).